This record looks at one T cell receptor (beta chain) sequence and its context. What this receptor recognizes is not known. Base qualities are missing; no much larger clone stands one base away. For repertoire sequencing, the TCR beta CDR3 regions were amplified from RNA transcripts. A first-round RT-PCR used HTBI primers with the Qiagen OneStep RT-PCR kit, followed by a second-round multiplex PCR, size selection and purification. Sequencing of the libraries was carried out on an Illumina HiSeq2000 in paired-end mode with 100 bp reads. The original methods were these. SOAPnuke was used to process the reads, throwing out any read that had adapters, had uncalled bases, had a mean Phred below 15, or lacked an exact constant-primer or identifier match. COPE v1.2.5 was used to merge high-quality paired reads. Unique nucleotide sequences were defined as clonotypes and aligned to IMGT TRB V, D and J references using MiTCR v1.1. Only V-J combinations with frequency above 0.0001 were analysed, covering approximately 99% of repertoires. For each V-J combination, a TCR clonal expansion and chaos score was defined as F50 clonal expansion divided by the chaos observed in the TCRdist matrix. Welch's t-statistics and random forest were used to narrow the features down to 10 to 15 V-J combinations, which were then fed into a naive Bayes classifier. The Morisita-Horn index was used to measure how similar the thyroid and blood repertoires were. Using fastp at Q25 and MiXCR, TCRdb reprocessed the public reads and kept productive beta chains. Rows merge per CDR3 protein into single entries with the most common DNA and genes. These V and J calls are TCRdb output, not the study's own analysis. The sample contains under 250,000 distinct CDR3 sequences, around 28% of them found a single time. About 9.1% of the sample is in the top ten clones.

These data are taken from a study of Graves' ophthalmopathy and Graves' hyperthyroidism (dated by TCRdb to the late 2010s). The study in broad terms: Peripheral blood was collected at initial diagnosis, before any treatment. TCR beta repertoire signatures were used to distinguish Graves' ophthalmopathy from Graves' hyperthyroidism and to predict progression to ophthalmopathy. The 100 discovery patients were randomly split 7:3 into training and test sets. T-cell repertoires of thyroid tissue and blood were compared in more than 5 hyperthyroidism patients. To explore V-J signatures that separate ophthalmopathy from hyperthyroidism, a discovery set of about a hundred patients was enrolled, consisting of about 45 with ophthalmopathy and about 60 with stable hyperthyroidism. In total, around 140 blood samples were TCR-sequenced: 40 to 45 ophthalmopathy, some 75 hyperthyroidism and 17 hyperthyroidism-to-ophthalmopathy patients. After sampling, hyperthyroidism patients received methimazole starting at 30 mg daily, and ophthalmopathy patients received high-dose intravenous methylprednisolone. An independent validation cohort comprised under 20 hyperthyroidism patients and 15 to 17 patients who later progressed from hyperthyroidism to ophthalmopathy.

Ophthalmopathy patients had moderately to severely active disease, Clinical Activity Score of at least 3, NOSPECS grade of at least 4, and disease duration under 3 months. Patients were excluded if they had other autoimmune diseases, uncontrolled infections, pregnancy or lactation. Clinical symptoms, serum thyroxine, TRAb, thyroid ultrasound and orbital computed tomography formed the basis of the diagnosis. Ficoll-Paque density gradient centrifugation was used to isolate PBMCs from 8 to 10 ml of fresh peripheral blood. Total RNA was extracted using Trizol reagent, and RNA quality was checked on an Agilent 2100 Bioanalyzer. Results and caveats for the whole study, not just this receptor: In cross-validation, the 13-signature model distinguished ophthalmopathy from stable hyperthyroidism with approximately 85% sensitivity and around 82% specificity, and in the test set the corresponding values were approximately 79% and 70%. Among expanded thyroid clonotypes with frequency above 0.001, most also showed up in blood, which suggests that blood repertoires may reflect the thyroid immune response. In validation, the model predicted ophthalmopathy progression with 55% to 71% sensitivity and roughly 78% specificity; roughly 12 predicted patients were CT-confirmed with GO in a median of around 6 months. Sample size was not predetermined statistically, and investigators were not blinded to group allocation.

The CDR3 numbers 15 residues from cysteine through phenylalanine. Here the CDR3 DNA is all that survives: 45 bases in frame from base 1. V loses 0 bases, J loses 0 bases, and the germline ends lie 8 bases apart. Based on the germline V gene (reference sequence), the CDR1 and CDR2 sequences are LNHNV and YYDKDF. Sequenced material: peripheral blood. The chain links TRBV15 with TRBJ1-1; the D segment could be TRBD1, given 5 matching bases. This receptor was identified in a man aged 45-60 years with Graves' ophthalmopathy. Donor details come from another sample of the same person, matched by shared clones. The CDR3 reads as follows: CATSRDRVMNTEAFF. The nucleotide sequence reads TGTGCCACCAGCAGAGACAGGGTGATGAACACTGAAGCTTTCTTT.